Sequencing of this T cell receptor (beta chain) was carried out in a study of T cell responses to AZD1222 COVID-19 vaccine (dated by TCRdb to about 2021). Turning to the overall study: A total of 230 or so trial participants underwent TCR sequencing, of whom roughly 210 received two doses of AZD1222 and some 26 received two doses of the MenACWY control vaccine. Trial participants were enrolled by age into subgroups of 18-55, 56-69 and 70-plus years, and about 150, 27 and 61 TCR-sequenced participants, respectively, were included in these subgroups. General study outcomes and caveats: Spike-specific TCR breadth and depth rose significantly after two AZD1222 doses compared with day 0 and with MenACWY recipients. Only six AZD1222 recipients were SARS-CoV-2 seropositive at baseline, limiting conclusions about previously exposed vaccinees. Reportedly, close to half of the unique spike-specific TCRs recognized epitopes lying outside the regions that are mutated in the B.1.351 and B.1.1.7 variants. In the small 56-69-year group, the increase in depth fell short of significance, most likely because of low power. Participants were mostly white British and included more females than males, and it was suggested by the authors that clonal diversity may have been underestimated. Because no samples from the day 14 peak response were available, repertoires could be characterized only after the peak T cell response. The whole spike protein was spanned by vaccine-associated CD4 TCRs, and dominant responses were seen in regions 160-218 and 743-854.

The count of this clone is one. Its antigen target is currently unknown. Base qualities are not recorded, but no much larger clone differs from it by a single base. The CDR3 regions of human TCRbeta chains were analyzed by immunosequencing. The authors' pipeline ran thus. TCRs in the repertoires were matched against a reference library of SARS-CoV-2-specific TCRs that had been generated with the MIRA antigen-specificity platform. Breadth was defined as the fraction of unique TCRs that were SARS-CoV-2-associated, and depth was defined as the fraction of total T cells that were SARS-CoV-2-associated. Using the MIRA data, each spike-specific TCR was mapped to the spike region that the TCR reacts to and placed in a CD4 or CD8 class. Log10-transformed breadth and depth values were compared by one-way ANOVA with Sidak's multiple comparisons tests. The immuneACCESS repertoire file appears here via TCRdb, limited to in-frame rearrangements. These files lack a portion of the clones; in checked studies, under half of the deficit traces to unresolved V genes, and the cause of the others is not known. That table gives V, J and clone size, and the DNA gave D and trimming. The sample yields around 150,000 clones; about 90% were counted once. The ten most abundant clones make up roughly 7.1% of the sample.

The time point label on this specimen signifies: about 28 days (+/-7) after the second vaccine dose. Sample treatment or condition, as interpreted from the label and publication: meningococcal conjugate vaccine given as trial control. Samples from vaccinated people were obtained from the UK trials COV001 and COV002, which included a single-blind randomized controlled phase 2/3 trial of AZD1222 (ChAdOx1 nCoV-19) in healthy adults. For TCRbeta chain sequencing, PBMC samples were collected from trial participants at day 0 and at day 28 after the second dose. V is reduced by 6 bases and J by 0 bases, leaving a spacing of 11 bases between them. Counted from cysteine to phenylalanine, this CDR3 has 15 amino acids. Only CDR3 DNA remains: 45 bases, in frame from the first base. CDR1 and CDR2 were assigned from the germline V gene (reference sequence) as LNHDA and SQIVND.

The source material was peripheral blood, sampled 28 days after the second dose of the MenACWY control vaccine. The TCR was taken from an adult who received the MenACWY meningococcal vaccine as a control. The sequence joins TRBV19 to TRBJ2-2, and perhaps TRBD1 as D gene, on 6 matching bases. Here the CDR3 is given as CASRPGQANTGELFF. DNA sequence: TGTGCCAGTAGACCGGGACAAGCGAACACCGGGGAGCTGTTTTTT.